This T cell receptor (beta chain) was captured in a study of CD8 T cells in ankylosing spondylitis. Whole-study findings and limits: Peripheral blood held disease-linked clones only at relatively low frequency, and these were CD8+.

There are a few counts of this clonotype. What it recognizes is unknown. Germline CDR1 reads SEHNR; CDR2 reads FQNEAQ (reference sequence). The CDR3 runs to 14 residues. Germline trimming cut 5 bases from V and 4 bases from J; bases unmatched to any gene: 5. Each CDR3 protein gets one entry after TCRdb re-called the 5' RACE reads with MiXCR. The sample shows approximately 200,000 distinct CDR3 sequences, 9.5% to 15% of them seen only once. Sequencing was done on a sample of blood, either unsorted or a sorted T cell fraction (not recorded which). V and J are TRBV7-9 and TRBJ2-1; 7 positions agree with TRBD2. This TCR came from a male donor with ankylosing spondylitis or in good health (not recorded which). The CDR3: CASSPPGLYNEQFF. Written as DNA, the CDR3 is TGTGCCAGCAGCCCCCCGGGACTATACAATGAGCAGTTCTTC.